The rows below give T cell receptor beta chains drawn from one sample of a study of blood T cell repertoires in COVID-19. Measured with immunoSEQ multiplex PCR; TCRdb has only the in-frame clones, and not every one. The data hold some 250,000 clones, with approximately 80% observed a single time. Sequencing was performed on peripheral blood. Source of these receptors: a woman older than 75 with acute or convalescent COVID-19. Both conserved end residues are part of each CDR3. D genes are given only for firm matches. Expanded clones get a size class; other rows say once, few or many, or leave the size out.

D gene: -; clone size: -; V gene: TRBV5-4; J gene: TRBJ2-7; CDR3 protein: CASSKTGGLSYEQYF; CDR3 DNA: TGTGCCAGCAGCAAAACCGGCGGACTATCCTACGAGCAGTACTTC
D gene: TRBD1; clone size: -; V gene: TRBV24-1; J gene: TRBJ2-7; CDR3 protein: CATSAGTGGSDEQYF; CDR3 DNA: TGTGCCACCAGTGCCGGGACAGGGGGCTCCGACGAGCAGTACTTC
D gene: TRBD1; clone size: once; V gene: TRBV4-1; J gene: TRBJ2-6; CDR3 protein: CASSQERTGGSGANVLTF; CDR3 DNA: TGCGCCAGCAGCCAGGAACGCACAGGGGGCTCTGGGGCCAACGTCCTGACTTTC
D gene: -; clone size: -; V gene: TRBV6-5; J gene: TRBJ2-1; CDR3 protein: CASRRDTQATEQFF; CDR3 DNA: TGTGCCTCCCGCCGGGACACCCAAGCGACTGAGCAGTTCTTC
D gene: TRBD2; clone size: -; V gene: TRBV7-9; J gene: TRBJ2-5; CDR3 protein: CASVRAGGGETQYF; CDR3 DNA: TGTGCCAGCGTCCGAGCGGGGGGAGGAGAGACCCAGTACTTC
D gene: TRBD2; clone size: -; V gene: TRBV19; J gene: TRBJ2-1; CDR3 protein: CASSIVAGGHNEQFF; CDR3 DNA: TGTGCCAGTAGTATAGTAGCGGGGGGACACAATGAGCAGTTCTTC
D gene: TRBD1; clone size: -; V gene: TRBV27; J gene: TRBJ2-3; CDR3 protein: CASNLGGSTDTQYF; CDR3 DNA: TGTGCCAGCAACCTAGGGGGCTCCACAGATACGCAGTATTTT
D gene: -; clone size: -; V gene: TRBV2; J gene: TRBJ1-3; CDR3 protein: CASTRQPGNTIYF; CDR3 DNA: TGTGCCAGCACTCGACAGCCAGGAAACACCATATATTTT
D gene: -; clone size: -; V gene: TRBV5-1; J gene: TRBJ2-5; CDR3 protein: CASSWDLQETQYF; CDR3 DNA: TGCGCCAGCAGCTGGGACTTGCAAGAGACCCAGTACTTC
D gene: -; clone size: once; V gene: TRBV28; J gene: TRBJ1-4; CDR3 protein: CASSTPNKGVGSRELFF; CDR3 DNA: TGTGCCAGCAGTACCCCTAATAAGGGGGTGGGCTCGAGGGAACTGTTTTTT
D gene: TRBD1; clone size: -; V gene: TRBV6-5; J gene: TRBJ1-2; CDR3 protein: CATLRSQQGDGYTF; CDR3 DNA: TGTGCCACCTTAAGGAGCCAACAGGGGGATGGCTACACCTTC
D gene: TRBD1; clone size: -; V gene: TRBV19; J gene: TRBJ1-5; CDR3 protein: CASRKPSGGDNQPQHF; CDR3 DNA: TGTGCCAGTAGAAAACCATCAGGGGGAGACAATCAGCCCCAGCATTTT
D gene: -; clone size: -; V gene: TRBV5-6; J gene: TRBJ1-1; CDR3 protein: CASRNWGSSTNTEAFF; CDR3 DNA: TGTGCCAGCAGAAACTGGGGCTCCAGTACTAACACTGAAGCTTTCTTT
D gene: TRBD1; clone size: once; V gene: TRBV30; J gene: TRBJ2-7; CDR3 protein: CAWTGGYEQYF; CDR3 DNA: TGTGCCTGGACAGGGGGTTACGAGCAGTACTTC
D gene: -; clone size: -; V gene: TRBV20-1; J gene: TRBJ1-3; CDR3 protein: CSASKGGGNTIYF; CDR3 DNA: TGCAGTGCTAGTAAGGGAGGGGGAAACACCATATATTTT
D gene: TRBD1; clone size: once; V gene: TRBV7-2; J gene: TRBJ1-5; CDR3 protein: CASSLAAGGNQPQHF; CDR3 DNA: TGTGCCAGCAGCTTAGCCGCAGGGGGTAATCAGCCCCAGCATTTT
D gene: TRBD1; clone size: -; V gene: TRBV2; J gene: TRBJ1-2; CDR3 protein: CASRLGQDLYGYTF; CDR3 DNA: TGTGCCAGCAGGCTGGGACAGGACCTCTATGGCTACACCTTC
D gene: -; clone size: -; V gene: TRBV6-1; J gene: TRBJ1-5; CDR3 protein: CASSELATPQHF; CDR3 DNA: TGTGCCAGCAGTGAATTGGCCACGCCCCAGCATTTT
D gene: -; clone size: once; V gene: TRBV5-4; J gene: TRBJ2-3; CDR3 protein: CASSLQGPDTQYF; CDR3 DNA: TGTGCCAGCAGCCTGCAGGGCCCAGATACGCAGTATTTT
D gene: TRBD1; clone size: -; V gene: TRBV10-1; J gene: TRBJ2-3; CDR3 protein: CASSDITGGSTDTQYF; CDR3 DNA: TGCGCCAGCAGTGATATAACAGGGGGAAGCACAGATACGCAGTATTTT
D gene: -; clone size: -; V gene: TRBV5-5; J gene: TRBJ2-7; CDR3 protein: CASSLGGGTTYEQYF; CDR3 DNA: TGTGCCAGCAGCTTGGGGGGGGGCACTACCTACGAGCAGTACTTC
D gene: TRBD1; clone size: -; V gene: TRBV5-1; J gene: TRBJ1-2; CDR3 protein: CASSLGQGGNKMNGYTF; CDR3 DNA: TGCGCCAGCAGCCTTGGACAGGGCGGTAACAAAATGAATGGCTACACCTTC
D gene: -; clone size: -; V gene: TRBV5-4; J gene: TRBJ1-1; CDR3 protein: CASSLSPNTEAFF; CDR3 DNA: TGTGCCAGCAGCTTGAGCCCGAACACTGAAGCTTTCTTT
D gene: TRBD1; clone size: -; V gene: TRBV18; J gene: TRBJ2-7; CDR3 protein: CASSPSQGTHEQYF; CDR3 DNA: TGTGCCAGCTCACCATCACAGGGGACCCACGAGCAGTACTTC
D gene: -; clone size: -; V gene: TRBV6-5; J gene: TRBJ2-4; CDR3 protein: CADSPENIQYF; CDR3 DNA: TGTGCCGACTCCCCGGAAAACATTCAGTACTTC
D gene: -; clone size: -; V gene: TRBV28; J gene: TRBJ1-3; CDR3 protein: CASSLPPGDTIYF; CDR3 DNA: TGTGCCAGCAGCTTGCCCCCCGGGGACACCATATATTTT
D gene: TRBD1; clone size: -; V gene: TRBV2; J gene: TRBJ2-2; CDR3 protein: CASRPGTANTGELFF; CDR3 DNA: TGTGCCAGCAGACCCGGGACAGCGAACACCGGGGAGCTGTTTTTT
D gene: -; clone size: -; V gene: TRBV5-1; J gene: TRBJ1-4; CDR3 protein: CASSRGGHEKLFF; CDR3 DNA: TGCGCCAGTAGCCGGGGAGGACACGAAAAACTGTTTTTT
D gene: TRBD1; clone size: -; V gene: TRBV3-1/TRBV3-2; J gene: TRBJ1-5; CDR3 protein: CASSHNRGNQPQHF; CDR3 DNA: TGTGCCAGCAGCCACAACAGGGGAAATCAGCCCCAGCATTTT
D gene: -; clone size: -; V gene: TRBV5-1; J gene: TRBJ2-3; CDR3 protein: CASSLDQGGTQYF; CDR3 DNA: TGCGCCAGCAGCTTGGATCAGGGAGGTACGCAGTATTTT
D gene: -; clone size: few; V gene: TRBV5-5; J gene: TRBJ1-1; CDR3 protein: CASSTQDQRTAEAFF; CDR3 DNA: TGTGCCAGCAGCACACAGGACCAAAGGACCGCTGAAGCTTTCTTT
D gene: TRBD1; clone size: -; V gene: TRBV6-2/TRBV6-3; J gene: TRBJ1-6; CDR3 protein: CASSVQGAGNSPLHF; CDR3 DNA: TGTGCCAGCAGCGTACAGGGGGCGGGGAATTCACCCCTCCACTTT
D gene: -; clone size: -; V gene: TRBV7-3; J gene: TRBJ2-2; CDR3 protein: CASSLAGRGTGELFF; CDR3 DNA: TGTGCCAGCAGCCTCGCAGGGCGGGGCACCGGGGAGCTGTTTTTT
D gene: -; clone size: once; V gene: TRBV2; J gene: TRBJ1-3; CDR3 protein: CASSTQHSGNTIYF; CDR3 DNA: TGTGCCAGCAGTACCCAACACTCTGGAAACACCATATATTTT
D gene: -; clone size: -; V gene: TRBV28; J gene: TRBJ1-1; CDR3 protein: CASITVGRGQAFF; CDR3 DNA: TGTGCCAGCATCACTGTCGGGAGGGGCCAAGCTTTCTTT
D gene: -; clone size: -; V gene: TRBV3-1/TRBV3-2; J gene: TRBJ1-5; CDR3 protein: CASSQGGGYQPQHF; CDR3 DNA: TGTGCCAGCAGCCAAGGGGGAGGGTATCAGCCCCAGCATTTT
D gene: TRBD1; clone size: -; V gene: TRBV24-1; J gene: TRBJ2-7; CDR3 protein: CATSVGQNYEQYF; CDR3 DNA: TGTGCCACCAGTGTGGGACAGAACTACGAGCAGTACTTC
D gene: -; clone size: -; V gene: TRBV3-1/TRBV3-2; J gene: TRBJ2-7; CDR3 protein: CASSQGSIGGAEQYF; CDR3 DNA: TGTGCCAGCAGCCAAGGCTCGATAGGGGGAGCCGAGCAGTACTTC
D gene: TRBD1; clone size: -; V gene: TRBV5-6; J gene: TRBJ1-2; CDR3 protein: CASSPGTEYGYTF; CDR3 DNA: TGTGCCAGCAGCCCCGGGACAGAGTATGGCTACACCTTC
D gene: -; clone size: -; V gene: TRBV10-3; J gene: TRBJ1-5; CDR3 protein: CAISEWGGAARVQPQHF; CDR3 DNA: TGTGCCATCAGTGAGTGGGGAGGCGCGGCCAGGGTTCAGCCCCAGCATTTT
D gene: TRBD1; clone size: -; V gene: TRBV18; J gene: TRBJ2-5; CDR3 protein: CASSPSTGIQETQYF; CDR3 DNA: TGTGCCAGCTCACCATCGACAGGGATCCAAGAGACCCAGTACTTC
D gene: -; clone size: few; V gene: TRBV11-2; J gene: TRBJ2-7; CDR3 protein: CASSKTGNEQYF; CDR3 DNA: TGTGCCAGCAGCAAGACAGGTAACGAGCAGTACTTC
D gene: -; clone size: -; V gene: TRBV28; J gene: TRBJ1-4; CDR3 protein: CASSFAGGRSEKLFF; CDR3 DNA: TGTGCCAGCAGTTTTGCAGGCGGGCGCTCGGAAAAACTGTTTTTT
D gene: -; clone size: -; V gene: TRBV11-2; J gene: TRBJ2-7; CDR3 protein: CASSLESVSSYEQYF; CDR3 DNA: TGTGCCAGCAGCCTGGAGAGTGTTAGCTCCTACGAGCAGTACTTC
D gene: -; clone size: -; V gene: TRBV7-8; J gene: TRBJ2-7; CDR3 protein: CASSLAFGYEQYF; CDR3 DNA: TGTGCCAGCAGCTTAGCTTTCGGCTACGAGCAGTACTTC
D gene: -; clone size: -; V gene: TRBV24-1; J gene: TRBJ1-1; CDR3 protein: CATKPGGTNTEAFF; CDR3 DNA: TGTGCCACCAAGCCAGGTGGTACGAACACTGAAGCTTTCTTT
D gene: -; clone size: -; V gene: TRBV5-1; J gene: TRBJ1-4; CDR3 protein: CASSPGLSEKLFF; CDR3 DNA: TGCGCCAGCAGCCCCGGACTCAGTGAAAAACTGTTTTTT
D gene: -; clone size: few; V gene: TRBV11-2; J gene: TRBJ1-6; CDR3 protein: CASNRVTRPVNSPLHF; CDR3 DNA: TGTGCCAGCAACCGGGTGACCCGACCTGTAAATTCACCCCTCCACTTT
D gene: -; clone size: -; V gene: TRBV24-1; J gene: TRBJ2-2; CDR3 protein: CATSDFDGGSTGELFF; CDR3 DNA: TGTGCCACCAGTGATTTTGACGGGGGAAGCACCGGGGAGCTGTTTTTT
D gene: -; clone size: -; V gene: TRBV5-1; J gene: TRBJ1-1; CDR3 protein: CASSLGKTGTVGTNTEAFF; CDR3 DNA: TGCGCCAGCAGCTTGGGTAAGACAGGTACCGTCGGGACGAACACTGAAGCTTTCTTT
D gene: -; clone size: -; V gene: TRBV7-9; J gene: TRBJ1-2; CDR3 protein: CASSLRALGLPANYGYTF; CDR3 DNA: TGTGCCAGCAGCTTAAGGGCCCTGGGACTCCCAGCTAACTATGGCTACACCTTC
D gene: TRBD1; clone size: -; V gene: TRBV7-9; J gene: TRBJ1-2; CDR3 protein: CASSLRTGENNGYTF; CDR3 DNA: TGTGCCAGCAGCTTAAGGACAGGGGAAAACAATGGCTACACCTTC
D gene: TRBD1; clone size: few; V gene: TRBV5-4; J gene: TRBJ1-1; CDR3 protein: CASSILGTGNTEAFF; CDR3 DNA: TGTGCCAGCAGCATTCTCGGGACAGGGAACACTGAAGCTTTCTTT
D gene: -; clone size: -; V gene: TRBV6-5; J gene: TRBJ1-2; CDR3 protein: CASSNRVVHGYTF; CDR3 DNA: TGTGCCAGCAGCAACAGGGTTGTCCATGGCTACACCTTC
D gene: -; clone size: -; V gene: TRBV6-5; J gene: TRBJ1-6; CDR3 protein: CASKIGSSYNSPLHF; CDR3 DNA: TGTGCCAGCAAAATAGGGAGCTCCTATAATTCACCCCTCCACTTT
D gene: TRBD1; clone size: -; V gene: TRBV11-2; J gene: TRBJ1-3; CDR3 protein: CASRQSEGALSGNTIYF; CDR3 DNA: TGTGCCAGCAGACAGAGCGAGGGGGCGCTCTCTGGAAACACCATATATTTT
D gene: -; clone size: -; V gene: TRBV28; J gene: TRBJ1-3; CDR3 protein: CASSPTRGSSGNTIYF; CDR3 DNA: TGTGCCAGCAGCCCTACAAGAGGCAGCTCTGGAAACACCATATATTTT
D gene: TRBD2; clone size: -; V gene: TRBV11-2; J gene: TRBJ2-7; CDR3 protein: CASSTRLAGNEQYF; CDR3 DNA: TGTGCCAGCAGCACCCGACTAGCGGGTAACGAGCAGTACTTC
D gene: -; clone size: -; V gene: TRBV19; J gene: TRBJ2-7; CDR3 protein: CASSSSPNRGGQYF; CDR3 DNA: TGTGCCAGTAGTTCATCCCCTAACAGGGGAGGGCAGTACTTC
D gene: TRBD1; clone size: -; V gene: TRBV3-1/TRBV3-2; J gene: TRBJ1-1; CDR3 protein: CASRVGTGWNTEAFF; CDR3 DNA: TGTGCCAGCAGGGTTGGGACAGGCTGGAACACTGAAGCTTTCTTT